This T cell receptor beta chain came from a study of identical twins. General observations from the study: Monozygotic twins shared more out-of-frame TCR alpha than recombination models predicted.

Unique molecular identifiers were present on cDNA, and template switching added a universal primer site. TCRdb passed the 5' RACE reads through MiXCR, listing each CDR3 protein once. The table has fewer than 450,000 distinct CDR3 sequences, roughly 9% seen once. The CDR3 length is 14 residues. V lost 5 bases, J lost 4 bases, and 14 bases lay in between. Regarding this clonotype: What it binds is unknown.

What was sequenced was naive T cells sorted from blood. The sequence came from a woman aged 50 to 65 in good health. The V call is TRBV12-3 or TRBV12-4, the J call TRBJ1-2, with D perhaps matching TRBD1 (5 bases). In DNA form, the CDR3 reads TGTGCCAGCAGTCTAACCGGGGCCGTCTATGGCTACACCTTC. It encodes CASSLTGAVYGYTF.